Listed here are 30 T cell receptor beta chains from one sample, sequenced in a study of cytomegalovirus exposure and HLA in healthy donors. Vbeta (60) and Jbeta (13) primers were used in the PCR. Generated by immunoSEQ multiplex PCR, the TCRdb table keeps only in-frame clones and is missing some. This sample has 100,000 to 150,000 clones, with 80% found just once. Sample: PBMCs. The origin of the receptors is a man aged 25 to 45 in good health and CMV-seropositive.

CDR3 loop: CASSEGLGGSGETQYF. DNA for the CDR3: TGTGCCAGCAGTGAAGGCCTCGGGGGGTCGGGGGAGACCCAGTACTTC. The V gene is TRBV6-1, the J gene TRBJ2-5, with TRBD2 identical over 7 bases. Germline CDR1 MNHNS, CDR2 SASEGT. CDR3 length: 16 amino acids. Trimming took 1 base from V and 5 from J; bases not matched to a gene: 10.

A single count supports this clone. The chain recombines TRBV29-1 with TRBJ1-4; a possible D gene is TRBD1 (5 bases). V was clipped by 3 bases and J by 7 bases, with 6 bases between them. Germline lookup yields CDR1 SQVTM and CDR2 ANQGSEA. This CDR3 contains 11 residues. This CDR3 reads CSVDGGEKLFF. CDR3 DNA: TGCAGCGTTGACGGGGGTGAAAAACTGTTTTTT.

The V and J genes are TRBV19 and TRBJ2-7; 7 bases map to TRBD1. The CDR3 has 14 amino acids. Germline values: CDR1 LNHDA, CDR2 SQIVND (reference sequence). The ends lost 5 bases at V and 3 bases at J; junction bases unmatched: 7. DNA for the CDR3: TGTGCCAGTAGTGGACGGGACAGCCACTACGAGCAGTACTTC. This translates into CASSGRDSHYEQYF.

This chain joins TRBV4-2 and TRBJ2-5, with TRBD2 matching 7 bases. The DNA end favors TRBJ2-7, so the J call may be wrong. The germline V gene has CDR1 LGHNA and CDR2 YNFKEQ. There are 18 residues in the CDR3. The CDR3 region is CASSQTPGLRSFGYEQYF. DNA for the CDR3: TGTGCCAGCAGCCAAACTCCGGGACTACGATCCTTCGGCTACGAGCAGTACTTC.

The chain employs TRBV7-9 and TRBJ2-3; 8 positions match TRBD1. The germline CDR1 and CDR2 sequences are SEHNR and FQNEAQ (reference sequence). The trim removed 5 bases at V and 5 bases at J, leaving 12 bases unmatched. This CDR3 contains 16 residues. CDR3 in DNA: TGTGCCAGCAGCCCATTTAGCGGACAGGGCAGAGATACGCAGTATTTT. Its protein product is CASSPFSGQGRDTQYF.

This chain joins TRBV5-1 and TRBJ1-2, with D maybe TRBD1 (6 bases). Trimming took off 0 bases at V and 8 bases at J, with 14 bases between the two ends. The CDR3 covers 14 residues. Germline V gives CDR1 SGHRS, CDR2 YFSETQ. CDR3 in amino acids: CASSLGQVKGGYTF. DNA of the CDR3: TGCGCCAGCAGCTTGGGACAGGTTAAGGGGGGCTACACCTTC.

The chain uses TRBV7-9 and TRBJ1-1; the match to TRBD1 covers 9 bases. CDR3 size: 14 residues. The junction had 13 bases not matched to a gene; V was cut back by 8 bases and J by 9 bases. The V gene's germline CDR1 is SEHNR and CDR2 FQNEAQ (reference sequence). The DNA for the CDR3 is TGTGCCAGCTCTCTCGGGACAGGGTCGGGGAAAGCTTTCTTT. It encodes CASSLGTGSGKAFF.

This chain connects TRBV30 to TRBJ2-3; no clear D gene. CDR1 is GTSNPN, CDR2 SVGIG, per germline (reference sequence). V shed 4 bases and J shed 4 bases, with 9 bases lying between them. This CDR3 contains 12 residues. CDR3 sequence reads: CAWMNYADTQYF. CDR3 sequence (DNA): TGTGCCTGGATGAACTACGCAGATACGCAGTATTTT.

The chain links TRBV29-1 to TRBJ2-3, with D perhaps TRBD1 (6 bases). Germline-derived CDR1 and CDR2 are SQVTM and ANQGSEA. CDR3 length: 13 residues. V lost 5 bases to trimming and J lost 4 bases, with 13 bases between them. CDR3 in DNA: TGCAGCGTTTTGACGGACAGTCCAGATACGCAGTATTTT. It yields the protein CSVLTDSPDTQYF.

The rearrangement uses TRBV2 and TRBJ2-2, with D perhaps TRBD1 (5 bases). The germline V gene has CDR1 SNHLY and CDR2 FYNNEI. Trimming left V 2 bases short and J 6 bases short, with 7 bases between. This CDR3 contains 13 residues. CDR3 bases: TGTGCCAGCAGTGAAAGCAGGGCCGGGGAGCTGTTTTTT. Its protein is CASSESRAGELFF.

V is TRBV5-1 and J is TRBJ2-2, with 8 bases that match TRBD1. This CDR3 spans 13 amino acids. Germline values: CDR1 SGHRS, CDR2 YFSETQ. The V and J ends lost 5 bases and 4 bases, in that order; junction bases with no gene match: 1. CDR3 sequence (DNA): TGCGCCAGCAGGACAGGGGTCACCGGGGAGCTGTTTTTT. As protein: CASRTGVTGELFF. Using reference TRBV5-1 and TRBJ2-2 for the parts outside the CDR3, the full variable domain is KAGVTQTPRYLIKTRGQQVTLSCSPISGHRSVSWYQQTPGQGLQFLFEYFSETQRNKGNFPGRFSGRQFSNSRSEMNVSTLELGDSALYLCASRTGVTGELFFGEGSRLTVL.

The chain combines TRBV6-1 with TRBJ1-5; 7 bases fit TRBD1. Germline trimming cut 7 bases from V and 3 bases from J; bases unmatched to any gene: 6. The CDR3 is 14 amino acids. Germline CDR1 reads MNHNS; CDR2 reads SASEGT. CDR3 nucleotide sequence: TGTGCCAGCACTTTGACAGGGCCCAATCAGCCCCAGCATTTT. The encoded protein is CASTLTGPNQPQHF.

This sequence joins TRBV11-3 and TRBJ2-7, with 8 bases aligning to TRBD1. The CDR3 is 15 residues long. Trimming at V came to 3 bases and at J to 2 bases, leaving 6 bases not matched to a gene. Germline loops: CDR1 SGHNT, CDR2 YENEEA. In nucleotides, the CDR3 is TGTGCCAGCAGCTTCAGGACAGGGCTTGCCTACGAGCAGTACTTC. Protein: CASSFRTGLAYEQYF.

Here the CDR3 reads CASTGGFNQPQHF. The CDR3 bases are TGTGCCAGCACTGGGGGGTTCAATCAGCCCCAGCATTTT. The chain links TRBV2 to TRBJ1-5; D possibly corresponds to TRBD1 (5 bases). CDR3 length: 13 residues. Germline V gene sequence: CDR1 SNHLY, CDR2 FYNNEI. V was trimmed by 7 bases and J by 3 bases, leaving 10 bases between them.

The V and J genes are TRBV6-5 and TRBJ1-5; D possibly corresponds to TRBD1 (6 bases). The CDR3 runs 14 residues. Trimming shortened V by 5 bases and J by 4 bases, and 12 bases separated the two germline ends. Germline V gene sequence: CDR1 MNHEY, CDR2 SVGAGI. The CDR3 is CASSKGQPNQPQHF. CDR3 in DNA: TGTGCCAGCAGTAAAGGACAGCCAAATCAGCCCCAGCATTTT.

The V call is TRBV4-1, the J call TRBJ1-2; no clear D gene. V lost 3 bases and J lost 5, with 13 bases in between. The CDR3 totals 14 residues. Germline V lookup: CDR1 MGHRA, CDR2 YSYEKL. In nucleotides, the CDR3 is TGCGCCAGCAGCCAGGGGAGGTCAGTTTATGGCTACACCTTC. Its protein is CASSQGRSVYGYTF.

The V and J genes are TRBV4-1 and TRBJ1-2; TRBD1 matches at 9 bases. The CDR3 covers 15 residues. Unmatched junction bases numbered 4, after V lost 1 base and J lost 4 bases. Germline V gene lookup returns CDR1 MGHRA and CDR2 YSYEKL. The CDR3 is CASSQGQGVVYGYTF. CDR3 bases: TGCGCCAGCAGCCAAGGACAGGGGGTCGTCTATGGCTACACCTTC.

The rearrangement uses TRBV7-9 and TRBJ1-1; 8 bases are a match to TRBD1. Germline CDR1 and CDR2: SEHNR and FQNEAQ (reference sequence). Trimming removed 5 bases from V and 0 bases from J; junction bases left unmatched: 5. There are 15 residues in the CDR3. CDR3 region: CASSPRQGLNTEAFF. The CDR3 DNA reads TGTGCCAGCAGCCCAAGACAGGGGTTGAACACTGAAGCTTTCTTT. Based on the CDR3 plus reference TRBV7-9 and TRBJ1-1, the full variable domain is DTGVSQNPRHKITKRGQNVTFRCDPISEHNRLYWYRQTLGQGPEFLTYFQNEAQLEKSRLLSDRFSAERPKGSFSTLEIQRTEQGDSAMYLCASSPRQGLNTEAFFGQGTRLTVV.

The chain uses TRBV4-1 and TRBJ2-2; maybe TRBD1 (6 bases). Germline V gene sequence: CDR1 MGHRA, CDR2 YSYEKL. V was trimmed by 0 bases and J by 4 bases, leaving 15 bases between them. The length of the CDR3 is 17 residues. As DNA, the CDR3 is TGCGCCAGCAGCCAAGAGTACAGGGTTAGTCCCACCGGGGAGCTGTTTTTT. Its protein is CASSQEYRVSPTGELFF.

Written as DNA, the CDR3 is TGTGCCAGCAGTTTTCTCCGGGACATGGGGACCTACACCTTC. This codes for CASSFLRDMGTYTF. This sequence joins TRBV27 and TRBJ1-2; a possible D gene is TRBD1 (6 bases). V lost 3 bases and J lost 10, with 18 bases in between. Germline V gene data show CDR1 as MNHEY and CDR2 as SMNVEV (reference sequence). This CDR3 has 14 residues.

The chain couples TRBV13 to TRBJ2-1, with TRBD2 matching 9 bases. Germline values: CDR1 PRHDT, CDR2 FYEKMQ (reference sequence). The V gene end was trimmed by 3 bases and the J gene end by 13 bases; junction bases not matched to a gene: 1. The CDR3 totals 11 residues. The CDR3 reads CASSLRGGQFF. In nucleotides, the CDR3 is TGTGCCAGCAGCTTGCGGGGGGGCCAGTTCTTC.

This clone was recorded once. The chain links TRBV18 to TRBJ1-5; D may be TRBD1 (5 bases). V lost 6 bases, J lost 5 bases, and 14 bases lay in between. This CDR3 spans 14 amino acids. Germline CDR1 and CDR2: KGHSH and LQKENI. This CDR3 is CASSHRGGDQPQHF. In nucleotides, the CDR3 is TGTGCCAGCTCCCACCGCGGGGGTGATCAGCCCCAGCATTTT.

The rearrangement uses TRBV30 and TRBJ1-5; D is uncertain. The ends were cut back, 0 bases at V and 7 bases at J, with 10 bases in the middle. The CDR3 runs to 13 residues. Per germline, CDR1 GTSNPN and CDR2 SVGIG (reference sequence). The CDR3 region is CAWSVDMEQPQHF. CDR3 DNA sequence: TGTGCCTGGAGTGTGGATATGGAGCAGCCCCAGCATTTT.

This clone was observed once. The chain is built from TRBV2 and TRBJ1-5; the match to TRBD1 covers 8 bases. With V trimmed by 8 bases and J by 0 bases, 9 bases remained unmatched. From germline, CDR1 is SNHLY and CDR2 FYNNEI. CDR3 length: 16 amino acids. CDR3 DNA: TGTGCCAGCCAAGGGACAGGTCGGAGTAGCAATCAGCCCCAGCATTTT. It specifies CASQGTGRSSNQPQHF.

This chain links TRBV11-2 with TRBJ1-1; D not resolved. V dropped 1 base and J dropped 8 bases, with 11 bases sitting between them. This CDR3 comprises 13 residues. CDR1 and CDR2 from the germline V gene are SGHAT and FQNNGV. The CDR3 region is CASSLGVVTEAFF. In DNA, the CDR3 is TGTGCCAGCAGCTTAGGTGTTGTGACAGAAGCTTTCTTT.

The chain recombines TRBV6-1 with TRBJ1-2, with D perhaps TRBD1 (5 bases). The CDR3 extends over 13 amino acids. The V end was cut by 3 bases, the J end by 4 bases, with 9 bases between. Germline CDR1 MNHNS, CDR2 SASEGT. CDR3 residues: CASSETASYGYTF. CDR3 nucleotide sequence: TGTGCCAGCAGTGAGACAGCGAGCTATGGCTACACCTTC.

The V and J genes are TRBV5-6 and TRBJ2-7; D uncertain. The length of the CDR3 is 12 residues. Trimming took 1 base from V and 4 from J, leaving 6 bases between them. The germline gives CDR1 SGHDT, CDR2 YYEEEE. Written as DNA, the CDR3 is TGTGCCAGCAGCTTGTGGCAATACGAGCAGTACTTC. It yields the protein CASSLWQYEQYF.

The chain employs TRBV5-1 and TRBJ1-6; a weak D match, TRBD1 (6 bases). CDR1 and CDR2 from the germline V gene are SGHRS and YFSETQ. The CDR3 has 17 amino acids. V was shortened by 1 base and J by 6 bases, with 17 bases between the two germline ends. CDR3 in DNA: TGCGCCAGCAGCTTGTCGTTGGGGGCAGAAGTTAATTCACCCCTCCACTTT. Translating it yields CASSLSLGAEVNSPLHF.

V usage is TRBV27 and J usage is TRBJ1-1; 8 nucleotides agree with TRBD1. The CDR3 is made up of 16 amino acids. CDR1 MNHEY and CDR2 SMNVEV come from the germline V gene (reference sequence). V trimming: 6 bases; J trimming: 11 bases; junction bases outside the gene matches: 20. The CDR3 loop is CASSDLTRGRMGGAFF. CDR3 DNA sequence: TGTGCCAGCAGCGACCTGACCAGGGGGCGGATGGGTGGGGCTTTCTTT.

The chain uses TRBV10-3 and TRBJ1-2, with 8 bases aligning to TRBD1. CDR1 is ENHRY, CDR2 SYGVKD, per germline. This CDR3 spans 14 amino acids. V lost 3 bases to trimming and J lost 4 bases; unmatched junction nucleotides: 4. The CDR3 DNA is TGTGCCATCAGTGACAGGACAGGGACCTATGGCTACACCTTC. It is translated as CAISDRTGTYGYTF.